This is a list of T cell receptor beta chains from one sample in a study of CD8+ T cells in alopecia areata. Profiling relied on immunoSEQ multiplex PCR, and the TCRdb table lists in-frame clones only, not all of them. The sample has approximately 210,000 clones, roughly 60% seen once; the top ten hold over 0.9%. The material was CD4+ T cells sorted from blood, obtained at week 24, from a patient treated with tofacitinib. These receptors were taken from a human donor with alopecia areata. Both conserved end residues are part of each CDR3. D genes are given only for firm matches. Size is omitted from some rows. Given values are once, few, many or a class for expanded clones.

j_call | cdr3_length | d_call | clone_size | v_call | cdr3_nt | cdr3_aa
TRBJ2-7 | 16 | TRBD2 | . | TRBV11-2 | TGTGCCAGCAGCCCCCTCGGGGGGACGGACTCCTACGAGCAGTACTTC | CASSPLGGTDSYEQYF
TRBJ1-2 | 14 | TRBD1 | . | TRBV4-1 | TGCGCCAGCAGCCACCGGGACAGGGCCTATGGCTACACCTTC | CASSHRDRAYGYTF
TRBJ1-1 | 13 | . | . | TRBV29-1 | TGCAGCGTTGGAGGCCGTTTGAACACTGAAGCTTTCTTT | CSVGGRLNTEAFF
TRBJ1-2 | 14 | TRBD1 | few | TRBV5-1 | TGCGCCAGCAGCCCCGGGACAGGGGACTATGGCTACACCTTC | CASSPGTGDYGYTF
TRBJ1-6 | 14 | TRBD1 | once | TRBV10-3 | TGTGCCATAGCCGGGACAGGGGATCGATCACCCCTCCACTTT | CAIAGTGDRSPLHF
TRBJ2-7 | 11 | . | . | TRBV25-1 | TGTGCCAGCAGGTTCGTGAATGAGCAGTACTTC | CASRFVNEQYF
TRBJ2-2 | 11 | . | few | TRBV2 | TGTGCCAGCAGGGGAACCGGGGAGCTGTTTTTT | CASRGTGELFF
TRBJ2-3 | 13 | . | once | TRBV30 | TGTGCCTGGAGTGTTCGGTCTGCAGATACGCAGTATTTT | CAWSVRSADTQYF
TRBJ2-1 | 11 | TRBD1 | . | TRBV29-1 | TGCAGCGTTGAAAGGGGGACAGGACCGTTCTTC | CSVERGTGPFF
TRBJ2-3 | 16 | TRBD1 | few | TRBV5-5 | TGTGCCAGCAGCAGTACAGGGGGCCCAAGCACAGATACGCAGTATTTT | CASSSTGGPSTDTQYF
TRBJ2-6 | 17 | TRBD1 | few | TRBV27 | TGTGCCAGCAGGGGGACAGGGGGCTTCTCTGGGGCCAACGTCCTGACTTTC | CASRGTGGFSGANVLTF
TRBJ1-1 | 13 | . | few | TRBV29-1 | TGCAGCGTTGCTCCTCGGGGGAGGACTGAAGCTTTCTTT | CSVAPRGRTEAFF
TRBJ2-1 | 14 | TRBD2 | . | TRBV9 | TGTGCCAGGGGATGGACTAGGTCGGTTGTTGAGCAGTTCTTC | CARGWTRSVVEQFF
TRBJ2-5 | 14 | TRBD1 | . | TRBV30 | TGTGCCTGGAGTGCGACAGGGGGCGGAAAGACCCAGTACTTC | CAWSATGGGKTQYF
TRBJ2-7 | 14 | . | . | TRBV9 | TGTGCCAGCAGCGTAGGCACAGATCCCTACGAGCAGTACTTC | CASSVGTDPYEQYF
TRBJ1-1 | 13 | . | . | TRBV14 | TGTGCCAGCAGCCAATGGGGAGGACTTGAAGCTTTCTTT | CASSQWGGLEAFF
TRBJ2-3 | 11 | . | few | TRBV29-1 | TGCAGCGTTGGCCCCGGAGGTACGCAGTATTTT | CSVGPGGTQYF
TRBJ2-3 | 16 | . | few | TRBV10-3 | TGTGCCATCAGTGAGGGAGAAGGAAATCTCGTAGATACGCAGTATTTT | CAISEGEGNLVDTQYF
TRBJ1-2 | 15 | . | . | TRBV19 | TGTGCCAGTAATGGTGGGGCGAAGGTTTCCTATGGCTACACCTTC | CASNGGAKVSYGYTF
TRBJ1-1 | 12 | TRBD1 | . | TRBV6-1 | TGTGCCAGCAACAGGGGGGACACTGAAGCTTTCTTT | CASNRGDTEAFF
TRBJ1-6 | 15 | . | . | TRBV10-3 | TGTGCCATCAGCCCGGACCGCCAAAGGCACTCACCCCTCCACTTT | CAISPDRQRHSPLHF
TRBJ2-2 | 14 | . | . | TRBV27 | TGTGCCAGCAGAAACAGGTTGGCAGTCGGGGAGCTGTTTTTT | CASRNRLAVGELFF
TRBJ1-1 | 14 | . | . | TRBV7-9 | TGTGCCAGCAGCTTCGCGGGGGTATCCACTGAAGCTTTCTTT | CASSFAGVSTEAFF
TRBJ2-2 | 16 | TRBD2 | few | TRBV10-3 | TGTGCCATCACCGGGAGCGGGGGAGAGAACACCGGGGAGCTGTTTTTT | CAITGSGGENTGELFF
TRBJ1-1 | 16 | . | . | TRBV7-2 | TGTGCCAGCAGCCTACCATTGGGACACCCGAACACTGAAGCTTTCTTT | CASSLPLGHPNTEAFF
TRBJ1-5 | 15 | . | . | TRBV11-2 | TGTGCCAGCAGCTTAGCGGGGGGGCCCAATCAGCCCCAGCATTTT | CASSLAGGPNQPQHF
TRBJ1-5 | 13 | TRBD1 | . | TRBV30 | TGTGCCTGGAATGGACAGGGAAATCAGCCCCAGCATTTT | CAWNGQGNQPQHF